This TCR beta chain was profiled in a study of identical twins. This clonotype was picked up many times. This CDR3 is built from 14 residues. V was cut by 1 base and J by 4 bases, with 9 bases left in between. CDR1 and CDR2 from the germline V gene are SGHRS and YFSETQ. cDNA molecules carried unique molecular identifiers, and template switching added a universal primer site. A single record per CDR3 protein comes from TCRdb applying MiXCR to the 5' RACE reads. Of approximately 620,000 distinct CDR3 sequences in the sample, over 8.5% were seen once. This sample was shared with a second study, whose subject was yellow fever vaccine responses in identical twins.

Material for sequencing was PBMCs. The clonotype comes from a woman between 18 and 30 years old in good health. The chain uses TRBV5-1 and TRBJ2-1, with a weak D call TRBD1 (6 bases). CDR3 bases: TGCGCCAGCAGCTTGACAGGGCCATACAATGAGCAGTTCTTC. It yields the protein CASSLTGPYNEQFF.